One sample yielded the 26 T cell receptor beta chains listed below, sequenced in a study of molecular identifiers for immune sequencing clone quantification. A single record per CDR3 protein comes from TCRdb applying MiXCR to the PCR reads. The repertoire consists of more than 250,000 distinct CDR3 sequences, with about a fifth occurring once and the leading ten covering approximately 0.84%. The sample comprised naive CD8+ T cells from blood, with Jurkat cell RNA spiked in. Subset: FACS-sorted CD8+CD4-CCR7+CD45RA+ naive T cells. These receptors were obtained from a human donor in good health. Some libraries in this study had Jurkat cell RNA spiked in.

This clonotype was observed at least ten times. This rearrangement joins TRBV4-1 to TRBJ1-1; D may be TRBD1 (5 bases). The ends were cut back, 3 bases at V and 0 bases at J, with 14 bases in the middle. CDR1 is MGHRA and CDR2 is YSYEKL in the germline V gene. The CDR3 runs to 16 residues. The CDR3 DNA sequence: TGCGCCAGCAGCCACGGGATACAGGTCATGAACACTGAAGCTTTCTTT. Its translation is CASSHGIQVMNTEAFF.

V gene TRBV12-3 or TRBV12-4 combines with J gene TRBJ1-4, with D unresolved. This CDR3 spans 15 amino acids. V gave up 0 bases and J gave up 4 bases, with 9 bases separating them. This CDR3 is CASSLARALNEKLFF. The CDR3 DNA reads TGTGCCAGCAGTTTAGCCCGGGCCCTTAATGAAAAACTGTTTTTT.

In regard to this clonotype: This may be a read error, as it is one base from a much larger clone. The J gene is TRBJ2-1, the V gene TRBV28; 10 nucleotides match TRBD2. Trimming cost V 3 bases and J 15 bases; bases outside gene matches: 14. The CDR3 is made up of 15 amino acids. CDR1 is MDHEN, CDR2 SYDVKM, per germline. The CDR3: CASSFFTTSGCDRFF. The CDR3 nucleotides are TGTGCCAGCAGTTTCTTTACGACTAGCGGGTGTGATCGGTTCTTC.

This chain uses TRBV6-5 with TRBJ2-1, with a possible D match to TRBD2 (6 bases). V lost 6 bases and J 9 bases, leaving 12 bases between the germline ends. This CDR3 comprises 12 residues. CDR1 MNHEY and CDR2 SVGAGI come from the germline V gene. The CDR3 loop reads CASSPGSVEQFF. The CDR3, as DNA: TGTGCCAGCAGCCCCGGGAGTGTTGAGCAGTTCTTC.

This clonotype showed up just once. A single base separates this from a much larger clone, so it may be a read error. The chain's CDR3 is CASGIGSTSYEQYF. As DNA, the CDR3 is TGTGCCAGTGGTATCGGGTCAACCTCCTACGAGCAGTACTTC. This chain joins TRBV19 and TRBJ2-7, with no clear D. The V gene's germline CDR1 is LNHDA and CDR2 SQIVND (reference sequence). This CDR3 has 14 amino acids.

This clonotype was seen repeatedly, ten times or more. The gene calls are TRBV20-1 and TRBJ2-5; 9 positions match TRBD1. CDR1 and CDR2 from the germline V gene are DFQATT and SNEGSKA (reference sequence). This CDR3 is 17 amino acids long. V lost 3 bases and J lost 4; bases outside the gene matches: 15. The CDR3 region has the DNA TGCAGTGCTAGGGTTTTCACAGGGGGCCGCGGTAGAGAGACCCAGTACTTC. It translates to CSARVFTGGRGRETQYF.

Turning to this clonotype: This sequence may be a read error, since a much larger clone differs from it by one base. This rearrangement joins TRBV23-1 to TRBJ1-5, with D possibly TRBD1 on 5 matching bases. TRBV23-1 is noted as an ORF with a role that remains uncertain. CDR3 length: 15 amino acids. CDR3 coding DNA: TGCGCCAGCAGGCAATCAGACAGTAGCAATCAGCCCCAGCATTTT. This gives the protein CASRQSDSSNQPQHF.

This sequence joins TRBV12-3 or TRBV12-4 and TRBJ1-1; D perhaps matches TRBD1 (5 bases). V shed 5 bases and J shed 8 bases, with 9 bases lying between them. The length of the CDR3 is 11 residues. The CDR3 here is CASSVGGEAFF. The CDR3 DNA is TGTGCCAGCAGTGTCGGGGGGGAAGCTTTCTTT.

This clonotype was counted ten times or more. The chain carries TRBV14 and TRBJ2-7, with no clear D. Trimming shortened V by 5 bases and J by 2 bases, and 7 bases separated the two germline ends. Germline CDR1 and CDR2: SGHDN and FVKESK. The CDR3 length is 12 residues. The CDR3 reads CASSTFTYEQYF. The CDR3 DNA reads as TGTGCCAGCAGCACCTTTACCTACGAGCAGTACTTC.

This clonotype showed up many times. The CDR3 reads CASSLMGDADTQYF. CDR3 nucleotides: TGTGCCAGCAGTTTAATGGGGGATGCAGATACGCAGTATTTT. V usage is TRBV27 and J usage is TRBJ2-3; D is possibly TRBD1 or TRBD2 (5 bases each). Germline CDR1 reads MNHEY; CDR2 reads SMNVEV (reference sequence). The CDR3 covers 14 residues. V lost 2 bases, J lost 4 bases, and 10 bases lay in between.

This clonotype has only a few counts. The chain recombines TRBV19 with TRBJ2-7, with D possibly TRBD2 on 6 matching bases. Trimming pared 3 bases from V and 2 bases from J, leaving 14 bases between. The CDR3 sequence is 15 residues long. Per the germline V gene, CDR1 is LNHDA and CDR2 is SQIVND (reference sequence). CDR3 protein: CASSIGDGRTYEQYF. CDR3 sequence (DNA): TGTGCCAGTAGTATTGGCGACGGGAGAACCTACGAGCAGTACTTC.

This clonotype was observed a few times. The J gene is TRBJ2-3, the V gene TRBV27; D ambiguous. This CDR3 comprises 13 residues. With 6 bases removed from V and 2 bases from J, the gap between germline ends came to 9 bases. CDR1 and CDR2 (germline): MNHEY, SMNVEV (reference sequence). The CDR3 loop reads CASSRYHTDTQYF. CDR3 DNA sequence: TGTGCCAGCAGCCGATATCACACAGATACGCAGTATTTT.

This clonotype was observed a few times. The chain uses TRBV30 and TRBJ2-3; D perhaps matches TRBD1 (5 bases). The germline V gene has CDR1 GTSNPN and CDR2 SVGIG (reference sequence). Trimming pared 2 bases from V and 0 bases from J, leaving 15 bases between. CDR3 length: 16 residues. CDR3: CAWSRGDSASTDTQYF. The CDR3 DNA reads as TGTGCCTGGAGTCGTGGTGACAGCGCTAGCACAGATACGCAGTATTTT.

The chain employs TRBV19 and TRBJ1-1; D is unresolved. Trimming pared 4 bases from V and 10 bases from J, leaving 10 bases between. Per the germline V gene, CDR1 is LNHDA and CDR2 is SQIVND (reference sequence). The CDR3 contains 11 residues. For the CDR3, the DNA is TGTGCCAGTAGTACAGTCCGGGGAGCTTTCTTT. Protein sequence: CASSTVRGAFF.

This chain uses TRBV20-1 with TRBJ1-5; D uncertain. The CDR3 sequence is 13 residues long. V lost 4 bases to trimming and J lost 1 base, with 8 bases between them. Germline lookup yields CDR1 DFQATT and CDR2 SNEGSKA (reference sequence). The CDR3 region has the DNA TGCAGTGCTATTGCGGACAGCAATCAGCCCCAGCATTTT. It specifies CSAIADSNQPQHF.

In this sample, this clonotype turned up a few times. This chain connects TRBV28 to TRBJ2-5; 15 bases align to TRBD2. Losses at the gene ends were 2 bases for V and 1 base for J; bases not matched to a gene: 11. Germline V gene data show CDR1 as MDHEN and CDR2 as SYDVKM. The CDR3 is 20 amino acids. CDR3 nucleotides: TGTGCCAGCAGTTTACCGGGGACTAGCGGGAGGAGAAGCCCCCAAGAGACCCAGTACTTC. Its translation is CASSLPGTSGRRSPQETQYF.

This clonotype has just one count. A much larger clone lies one base from this, so it may be a read error. The gene calls are TRBV28 and TRBJ2-7; 8 nucleotides agree with TRBD1. There are 19 residues in the CDR3. Germline V gene lookup returns CDR1 MDHEN and CDR2 SYDVKM. CDR3: CASSLFPSSGPGQAYGQYF. CDR3 DNA: TGTGCCAGCAGTTTATTCCCCAGCTCCGGCCCGGGACAGGCCTACGGGCAGTACTTC. Full variable domain (outside the CDR3, taken from reference TRBV28 and TRBJ2-7): DVKVTQSSRYLVKRTGEKVFLECVQDMDHENMFWYRQDPGLGLRLIYFSYDVKMKEKGDIPEGYSVSREKKERFSLILESASTNQTSMYLCASSLFPSSGPGQAYGQYFGPGTRLTVT.

This clonotype was observed at least ten times. This rearrangement joins TRBV29-1 to TRBJ2-5, with TRBD2 identical over 7 bases. The germline V gene encodes CDR1 SQVTM and CDR2 ANQGSEA. The CDR3 contains 15 residues. Unmatched junction bases numbered 9, after V lost 1 base and J lost 4 bases. CDR3 sequence reads: CSVEGAGGSSETQYF. The CDR3 DNA follows: TGCAGCGTTGAAGGAGCGGGCGGGAGTTCAGAGACCCAGTACTTC.

This clonotype was found many times. The chain uses TRBV27 and TRBJ1-2; 10 bases map to TRBD1. CDR1 and CDR2 (germline): MNHEY, SMNVEV (reference sequence). CDR3 length: 15 residues. Trimming at V came to 1 base and at J to 7 bases, leaving 6 bases not matched to a gene. This CDR3 is CASSLFSGTGAGYTF. The CDR3 coding sequence is TGTGCCAGCAGTTTATTCTCCGGGACAGGGGCTGGCTACACCTTC.

This clonotype was found a few times. The CDR3 DNA reads TGTGCCAGCAGCTTAATAGCGGGGGGCAGTGGGGCCAACGTCCTGACTTTC. It yields the protein CASSLIAGGSGANVLTF. The chain carries TRBV7-9 and TRBJ2-6; TRBD2 matches 10 bases. CDR3 length equals 17 residues. The J segment lost 3 bases and the V segment lost 2 bases, leaving 4 bases of the junction unmatched. Germline CDR1 is SEHNR and CDR2 is FQNEAQ (reference sequence).

DNA for the CDR3: TGTGCCAGCAGCCAAGAGTCGCCGAGGGGCAGGACTAATGAAAAACTGTTTTTT. Translation gives CASSQESPRGRTNEKLFF. This chain connects TRBV4-2 to TRBJ1-4, with D perhaps matching TRBD1 (5 bases). CDR3 length: 18 residues. V was clipped by 0 bases and J by 2 bases, with 16 bases between them. The germline V gene encodes CDR1 LGHNA and CDR2 YNFKEQ.

Worth noting for this clonotype: A much larger clone sits a single nucleotide away, making a read error possible. The chain is built from TRBV24-1 and TRBJ2-2; TRBD1 might be the D (6 bases). V was trimmed by 4 bases and J by 6 bases, leaving 23 bases between them. CDR3 length: 18 residues. CDR1 is KGHDR, CDR2 SFDVKD, per germline. CDR3 DNA sequence: TGTGCCACCAGTGACTCCCCGTCTTTCACAGGGTACGCCGGGGAGCTGTTTTTT. Protein product: CATSDSPSFTGYAGELFF.

This clonotype was counted between two and nine times. A much larger clonotype is one base distant, so this may be a read error. The CDR3 nucleotides are TGTGCCAGCAGCGCCCGGGACGGCAACTTAAACACCGGGGAGCTGTTTTTT. It is translated as CASSARDGNLNTGELFF. The chain has TRBV7-9 and TRBJ2-2, with D possibly being TRBD1 or TRBD2 (5 bases each). Deletions cut 5 bases from V and 2 bases from J, with 18 bases between. The CDR3 sequence is 17 residues long. Germline V gives CDR1 SEHNR, CDR2 FQNEAQ (reference sequence).

This clonotype showed up many times. This chain links TRBV7-9 with TRBJ1-1; maybe TRBD1 (6 bases). The germline V gene encodes CDR1 SEHNR and CDR2 FQNEAQ (reference sequence). Trimming removed 8 bases at V and 6 bases at J, with 19 bases between. The CDR3 has 14 amino acids. The CDR3 nucleotides are TGTGCCAGCTTTTCGGGGGGCTCGTACCCTGAAGCTTTCTTT. The encoded protein is CASFSGGSYPEAFF.

In its sample, this clonotype was seen many times. The rearrangement links TRBV7-2 to TRBJ1-4; D not certain. The V end lost 1 base, the J end lost 0 bases, and 6 bases lay between the germline ends. CDR1 is SGHTA and CDR2 is FQGNSA in the germline V gene. The CDR3 is made up of 15 amino acids. The CDR3 is CASSLVYSTNEKLFF. The CDR3 nucleotides read TGTGCCAGCAGCTTAGTCTATTCAACTAATGAAAAACTGTTTTTT.

This clonotype came up many times. The chain recombines TRBV7-9 with TRBJ1-2; no reliable D call. The V end was cut by 4 bases, the J end by 0 bases, with 9 bases between. CDR3 length: 14 residues. Per the germline V gene, CDR1 is SEHNR and CDR2 is FQNEAQ (reference sequence). Here the CDR3 DNA reads TGTGCCAGCAGCTCCACACGAGCTAACTATGGCTACACCTTC. Protein: CASSSTRANYGYTF.